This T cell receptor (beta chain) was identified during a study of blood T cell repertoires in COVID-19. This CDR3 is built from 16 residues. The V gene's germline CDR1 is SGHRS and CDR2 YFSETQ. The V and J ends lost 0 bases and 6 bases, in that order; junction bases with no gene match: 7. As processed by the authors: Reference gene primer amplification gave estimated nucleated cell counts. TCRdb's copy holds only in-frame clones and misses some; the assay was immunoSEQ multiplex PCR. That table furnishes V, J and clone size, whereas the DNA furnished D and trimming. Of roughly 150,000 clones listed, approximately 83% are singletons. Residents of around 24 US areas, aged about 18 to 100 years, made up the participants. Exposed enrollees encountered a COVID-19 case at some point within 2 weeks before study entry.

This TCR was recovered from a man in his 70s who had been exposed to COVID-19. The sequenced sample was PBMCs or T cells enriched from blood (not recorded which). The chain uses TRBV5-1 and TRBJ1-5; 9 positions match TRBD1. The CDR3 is CASSLEGQGGSQPQHF. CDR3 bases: TGCGCCAGCAGCTTGGAGGGACAGGGAGGGAGTCAGCCCCAGCATTTT.